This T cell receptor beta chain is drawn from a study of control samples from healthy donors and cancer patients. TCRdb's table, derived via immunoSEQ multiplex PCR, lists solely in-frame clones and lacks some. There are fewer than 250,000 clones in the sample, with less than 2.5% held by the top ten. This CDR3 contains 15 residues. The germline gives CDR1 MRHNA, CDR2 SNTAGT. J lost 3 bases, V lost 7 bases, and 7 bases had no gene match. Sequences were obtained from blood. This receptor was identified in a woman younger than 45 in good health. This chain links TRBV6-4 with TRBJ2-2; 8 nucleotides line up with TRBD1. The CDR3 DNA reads TGTGCCAGCATAGCGGACAGGGAGGACACCGGGGAGCTGTTTTTT. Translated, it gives CASIADREDTGELFF.